This TCR beta chain came from a study of blood T cell repertoires in COVID-19. Overall study: From T cells, B-cell-depleted T cells, or PBMCs came the material, which was cDNA or gDNA.

As originally analysed: It was from reference gene primer amplification that nucleated cell counts were estimated. TCRdb's copy holds only in-frame clones and misses some; the assay was immunoSEQ multiplex PCR. Clone size and V and J calls were adopted from that table, with D and trimming inferred from the DNA. This table holds about 58,000 clones, about nine tenths found once. V was clipped by 7 bases and J by 10 bases, with 17 bases between them. This CDR3 has 14 amino acids. CDR1 and CDR2 from the germline V gene are SNHLY and FYNNEI. Sequencing used peripheral blood. The genes are TRBV2 and TRBJ1-6, with D tentatively TRBD1 (5 bases). This clonotype was obtained from a woman between 50 and 59 years old with active or convalescent COVID-19. The CDR3 coding sequence is TGTGCCAGCACCAGGCCAGGGATGAACTCACCCCTCCACTTT. Protein sequence: CASTRPGMNSPLHF.